These 28 T cell receptor beta chains came from one sample sequenced in a study of identical twins. TCRdb reprocessed the 5' RACE reads via MiXCR and lists one record per CDR3 protein. Of 300,000 to 350,000 distinct CDR3 sequences listed, 12% are singletons. These data were also reused for a study on yellow fever vaccine responses in identical twins.

The source material was CD8+ T cells sorted from blood. The origin of the receptors is a young woman in good health.

This clonotype was detected a few times. This chain links TRBV5-1 with TRBJ2-3, with 9 bases aligning to TRBD2. The CDR3 has 17 amino acids. V was pared by 0 bases and J by 5 bases, with 10 bases of the junction left unmatched. Per germline, CDR1 SGHRS and CDR2 YFSETQ. CDR3 loop: CASSLVAWRGGRDTQYF. The CDR3 coding sequence is TGCGCCAGCAGCTTGGTTGCGTGGCGGGGGGGCCGAGATACGCAGTATTTT.

This clonotype came up a few times. CDR3 residues: CASSQVRDNRNTEAFF. As DNA, the CDR3 is TGTGCCAGCAGCCAAGTCAGGGACAACCGGAACACTGAAGCTTTCTTT. The chain recombines TRBV3-1 with TRBJ1-1, with TRBD1 as a possible D gene (6 bases). Germline CDR1 is LGHDT and CDR2 is YNNKEL (reference sequence). The CDR3 has 16 residues. V was pared by 1 base and J by 1 base, with 13 bases between.

This clonotype has a handful of counts. The rearrangement joins TRBV7-3 to TRBJ2-2, with 7 bases fitting TRBD1. This CDR3 region has 19 residues. Germline V CDR1 and CDR2: SGHTA, FQGTGA. V lost 0 bases, J lost 3 bases, and 13 bases stayed unmatched. DNA for the CDR3: TGTGCCAGCAGCTTAACGGGACAGAACCATCTGGGAGACACCGGGGAGCTGTTTTTT. It codes for CASSLTGQNHLGDTGELFF.

This clonotype was observed a few times. This chain links TRBV20-1 with TRBJ2-1; 14 bases match TRBD2. There are 15 residues in the CDR3. CDR1 is DFQATT, CDR2 SNEGSKA, per germline (reference sequence). The ends lost 6 bases at V and 4 bases at J; junction bases unmatched: 5. CDR3 loop: CSARLAGGLYNEQFF. CDR3 in DNA: TGCAGTGCGAGACTAGCGGGGGGGCTGTACAATGAGCAGTTCTTC.

The rearrangement links TRBV12-3 or TRBV12-4 to TRBJ2-5; a possible D gene is TRBD2 (5 bases). The CDR3 spans 15 residues. The V and J ends lost 6 bases and 4 bases respectively, with 18 bases between them. CDR3 sequence reads: CASSPYPEVGETQYF. CDR3 bases: TGTGCCAGCAGCCCATACCCGGAGGTGGGAGAGACCCAGTACTTC.

This clonotype was observed a few times. This chain uses TRBV19 with TRBJ1-1, with D perhaps TRBD1 (5 bases). Trimming shortened V by 1 base and J by 7 bases, and 7 bases separated the two germline ends. Per the germline V gene, CDR1 is LNHDA and CDR2 is SQIVND (reference sequence). CDR3 length: 12 residues. This chain's CDR3 is CASSIGGGEAFF. For the CDR3, the DNA is TGTGCCAGTAGTATAGGCGGGGGTGAAGCTTTCTTT.

The chain is built from TRBV29-1 and TRBJ2-5, with D perhaps matching TRBD1 or TRBD2 (5 bases each). The CDR3 sequence is 13 residues long. Germline V CDR1 and CDR2: SQVTM, ANQGSEA. V gave up 7 bases and J gave up 5 bases, with 17 bases separating them. The CDR3 sequence is CSAETGLGETQYF. CDR3 DNA sequence: TGCAGCGCAGAAACAGGACTCGGGGAGACCCAGTACTTC.

This clonotype was found a few times. The chain carries TRBV3-1 and TRBJ2-3, with TRBD2 matching 12 bases. This CDR3 spans 19 amino acids. V dropped 2 bases and J dropped 6; count of bases not matched to a gene: 15. CDR1 is LGHDT, CDR2 YNNKEL, per germline (reference sequence). DNA of the CDR3: TGTGCCAGCAGCCAAACTAGCGGGGGGACCCGTAGCCCGCGGGATACGCAGTATTTT. As protein: CASSQTSGGTRSPRDTQYF.

This clonotype has at least ten counts. The rearrangement uses TRBV3-1 and TRBJ1-2; D is unresolved. Per the germline V gene, CDR1 is LGHDT and CDR2 is YNNKEL (reference sequence). The germline V and J ends were trimmed by 0 bases and 3 bases, with 8 bases remaining between them. The CDR3 has 14 residues. The CDR3 protein is CASSQDSEYYGYTF. In nucleotides, the CDR3 is TGTGCCAGCAGCCAAGATTCAGAATACTATGGCTACACCTTC.

This clonotype came up a few times. The V call is TRBV11-2, the J call TRBJ2-7; the D is unclear. The CDR3 covers 17 residues. The germline V gene has CDR1 SGHAT and CDR2 FQNNGV. Trimming pared 4 bases from V and 7 bases from J, leaving 26 bases between. The CDR3 reads CASSSLPLGRRGEEQYF. CDR3 nucleotides: TGTGCCAGCAGCTCCCTCCCTTTGGGTCGGAGAGGAGAAGAGCAGTACTTC.

V and J are TRBV7-3 and TRBJ2-1, with D possibly being TRBD2 (5 bases). V lost 6 bases and J 0 bases, leaving 12 bases between the germline ends. Per germline, CDR1 SGHTA and CDR2 FQGTGA. CDR3 size: 15 residues. The CDR3 DNA is TGTGCCAGCAGAAAAGCGGATAGCTCCTACAATGAGCAGTTCTTC. Encoded protein: CASRKADSSYNEQFF.

The chain has TRBV2 and TRBJ2-5, with TRBD2 matching over 7 bases. Germline values: CDR1 SNHLY, CDR2 FYNNEI. The CDR3 length is 11 residues. The V segment lost 9 bases and the J segment 3 bases; nucleotides outside the gene matches: 1. The CDR3 coding sequence is TGTGCCAGACGGGGGGAAGAGACCCAGTACTTC. This translates into CARRGEETQYF. Together with reference TRBV2 and TRBJ2-5, the CDR3 gives the full variable domain: EPEVTQTPSHQVTQMGQEVILRCVPISNHLYFYWYRQILGQKVEFLVSFYNNEISEKSEIFDDQFSVERPDGSNFTLKIRSTKLEDSAMYFCARRGEETQYFGPGTRLLVL.

V gene TRBV6-5 combines with J gene TRBJ2-3, with 11 bases lining up with TRBD2. The CDR3 loop spans 15 amino acids. V shed 3 bases, J shed 6 bases, and the junction held 5 bases outside the gene matches. Germline CDR1 is MNHEY and CDR2 is SVGAGI. CDR3 loop: CASSYSGGAKDTQYF. As DNA, the CDR3 is TGTGCCAGCAGTTATAGCGGGGGGGCAAAGGATACGCAGTATTTT.

This clonotype was detected many times. The chain carries TRBV6-1 and TRBJ2-3, with 11 bases aligning to TRBD2. The germline gives CDR1 MNHNS, CDR2 SASEGT. With 5 bases clipped from V and 4 bases from J, the junction kept 5 bases outside the gene matches. The CDR3 loop spans 15 amino acids. The CDR3 is CASSPLAGGADTQYF. CDR3 DNA: TGTGCCAGCAGTCCCCTAGCGGGGGGTGCAGATACGCAGTATTTT.

This clonotype has just a few counts. The chain is built from TRBV28 and TRBJ1-3, with no clear D. This CDR3 has 15 residues. V lost 3 bases to trimming and J lost 0 bases, with 9 bases between them. In germline, CDR1 is MDHEN, CDR2 SYDVKM. CDR3 sequence reads: CASSFRGSSGNTIYF. In DNA, the CDR3 is TGTGCCAGCAGTTTTCGCGGCAGCTCTGGAAACACCATATATTTT.

J is TRBJ1-6 and V is TRBV27; 7 nucleotides match TRBD1. Germline V gene data show CDR1 as MNHEY and CDR2 as SMNVEV (reference sequence). The trim removed 5 bases at V and 6 bases at J, leaving 4 bases unmatched. This CDR3 contains 14 residues. The CDR3 DNA is TGTGCCAGCAGTAAAACAGGGGTTAATTCACCCCTCCACTTT. It specifies CASSKTGVNSPLHF.

This clonotype was observed a handful of times. This chain connects TRBV7-9 to TRBJ1-4; the D is unclear. There are 15 residues in the CDR3. In germline, CDR1 is SEHNR, CDR2 FQNEAQ (reference sequence). Trimming took off 3 bases at V and 6 bases at J, with 14 bases between the two ends. CDR3 loop: CASSLKIRGDEKLFF. For the CDR3, the DNA is TGTGCCAGCAGCTTGAAGATTAGAGGAGATGAAAAACTGTTTTTT. Variable domain in full (rest from reference TRBV7-9 and TRBJ1-4): DTGVSQNPRHKITKRGQNVTFRCDPISEHNRLYWYRQTLGQGPEFLTYFQNEAQLEKSRLLSDRFSAERPKGSFSTLEIQRTEQGDSAMYLCASSLKIRGDEKLFFGSGTQLSVL.

The chain carries TRBV7-9 and TRBJ2-1; tentatively, D is TRBD1 (5 bases). Per the germline V gene, CDR1 is SEHNR and CDR2 is FQNEAQ (reference sequence). The CDR3 sequence is 15 residues long. Trimming took 0 bases from V and 5 from J, leaving 11 bases between them. This CDR3 reads CASSLAQGWDNEQFF. CDR3 nucleotides: TGTGCCAGCAGCTTAGCCCAGGGATGGGACAATGAGCAGTTCTTC.

This clonotype was counted many times. This sequence joins TRBV24-1 and TRBJ2-2; 14 bases are shared with TRBD2. V was pared by 4 bases and J by 5 bases, with 8 bases of the junction left unmatched. From germline, CDR1 is KGHDR and CDR2 SFDVKD. This CDR3 spans 18 amino acids. CDR3 sequence (DNA): TGTGCCACCAGTGAACCGACTAGCGGGAGGGCCGATACCGGGGAGCTGTTTTTT. Translated: CATSEPTSGRADTGELFF.

This rearrangement joins TRBV5-1 to TRBJ2-6; 9 bases fit TRBD1. With V trimmed by 3 bases and J by 0 bases, 19 bases remained unmatched. Germline values: CDR1 SGHRS, CDR2 YFSETQ. The CDR3 is 22 residues long. For the CDR3, the DNA is TGCGCCAGCAGCTCCCCGACCCCGCGGACAGGGGAAATCTCCTCTGGGGCCAACGTCCTGACTTTC. It specifies CASSSPTPRTGEISSGANVLTF.

This clonotype appeared a few times. The rearrangement joins TRBV19 to TRBJ1-1, with no clear D. The V end was cut by 6 bases, the J end by 7 bases, with 12 bases between. The CDR3 length is 12 residues. From germline, CDR1 is LNHDA and CDR2 SQIVND (reference sequence). The CDR3 loop reads CASSKGWIEAFF. In nucleotides, the CDR3 is TGTGCCAGTAGCAAGGGTTGGATTGAAGCTTTCTTT.

The CDR3 sequence is CASSFSPCLGSYEQYF. DNA for the CDR3: TGTGCCAGCAGTTTTTCCCCTTGCCTAGGGTCCTACGAGCAGTACTTC. This chain joins TRBV28 and TRBJ2-7; D gene uncertain. Germline V lookup: CDR1 MDHEN, CDR2 SYDVKM. CDR3 length: 16 residues. The V end lost 3 bases, the J end lost 1 base, and 16 bases lay between the germline ends.

The CDR3 sequence is CASSPRTGWDYGYTF. CDR3 nucleotide sequence: TGTGCCAGCAGTCCCCGGACAGGGTGGGACTATGGCTACACCTTC. The chain links TRBV12-3 or TRBV12-4 to TRBJ1-2; TRBD1 matches at 8 bases. The CDR3 has 15 residues. Germline trimming cut 5 bases from V and 3 bases from J; bases unmatched to any gene: 8.

In DNA form, the CDR3 reads TGTGCCAGCCGGAGGGCGGAGAGCTCCTACAATGAGCAGTTCTTC. This encodes CASRRAESSYNEQFF. The chain employs TRBV7-9 and TRBJ2-1; D possibly corresponds to TRBD2 (6 bases). Trimming cost V 8 bases and J 0 bases, with 14 bases left between them. Germline values: CDR1 SEHNR, CDR2 FQNEAQ (reference sequence). The CDR3 covers 15 residues.

This clonotype was seen at least ten times. The genes are TRBV20-1 and TRBJ2-3; 10 bases map to TRBD1. Unmatched junction bases numbered 9, after V lost 6 bases and J lost 6 bases. This CDR3 contains 14 residues. The V gene's germline CDR1 is DFQATT and CDR2 SNEGSKA (reference sequence). The CDR3 sequence: CSAGTGDLPDTQYF. The CDR3 bases are TGCAGTGCCGGGACAGGGGACCTTCCGGATACGCAGTATTTT.

This clonotype was counted a few times. V is TRBV6-1 and J is TRBJ2-1, with D possibly called TRBD1 or TRBD2 (5 bases each). The germline CDR1 and CDR2 sequences are MNHNS and SASEGT. The CDR3 spans 16 residues. V lost 7 bases to trimming and J lost 4 bases, with 20 bases between them. For the CDR3, the DNA is TGTGCCAGCATCCCACGGGGCGAGGCGGGTTACAATGAGCAGTTCTTC. It specifies CASIPRGEAGYNEQFF.

This chain connects TRBV24-1 to TRBJ2-2, with D unresolved. From germline, CDR1 is KGHDR and CDR2 SFDVKD. V was trimmed by 3 bases and J by 5 bases, leaving 3 bases between them. This CDR3 region has 12 residues. CDR3 DNA: TGTGCCACCAGTGATGCGACCGGGGAGCTGTTTTTT. It specifies CATSDATGELFF.

This clonotype was seen ten or more times. CDR3 region: CSVELGQTYEQYF. The DNA of the CDR3 is TGCAGCGTCGAGCTGGGGCAGACCTACGAGCAGTACTTC. The chain uses TRBV29-1 and TRBJ2-7, with D perhaps TRBD1 (5 bases). V shed 6 bases and J shed 2 bases, with 14 bases lying between them. The CDR3 covers 13 residues. Germline V gene lookup returns CDR1 SQVTM and CDR2 ANQGSEA.